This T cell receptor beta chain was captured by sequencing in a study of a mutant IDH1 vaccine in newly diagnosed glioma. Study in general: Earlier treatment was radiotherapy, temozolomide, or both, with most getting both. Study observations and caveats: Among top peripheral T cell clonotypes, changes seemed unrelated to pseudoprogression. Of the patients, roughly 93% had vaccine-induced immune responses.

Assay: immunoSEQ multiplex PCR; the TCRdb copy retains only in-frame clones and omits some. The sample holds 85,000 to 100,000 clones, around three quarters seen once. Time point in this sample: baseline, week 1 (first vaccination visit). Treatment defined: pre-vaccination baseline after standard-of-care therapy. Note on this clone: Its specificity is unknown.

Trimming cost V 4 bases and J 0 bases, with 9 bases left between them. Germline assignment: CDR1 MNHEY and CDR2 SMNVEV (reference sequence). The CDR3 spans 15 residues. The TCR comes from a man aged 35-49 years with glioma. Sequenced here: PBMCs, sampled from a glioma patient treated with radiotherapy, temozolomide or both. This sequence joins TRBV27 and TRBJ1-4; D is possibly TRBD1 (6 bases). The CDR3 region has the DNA TGTGCCAGCAGTTACGGACAGACAACTAATGAAAAACTGTTTTTT. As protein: CASSYGQTTNEKLFF.